Listed below are T cell receptor beta chains from one sample, sequenced in a study of T cells after yellow fever vaccination. Each CDR3 protein gets one entry after TCRdb re-called the 5' RACE reads with MiXCR. The data show more than 300,000 distinct CDR3 sequences, about 6.9% seen once. The sequenced sample was PBMCs, obtained about 49 days after the first yellow fever vaccination. These receptors were collected from a man younger than 35 who received the YFV17D yellow fever vaccine. Each CDR3 is given with its conserved first and last residue. The D gene is left open where the match is weak. Clone size is not always given. Where it is, it says once, few, many or a class for expanded clones.

DNA	CDR3	size	J	D	V
TGTGCCAGCAGCTTAGATCTTAGTACCTACAATGAGCAGTTCTTC	CASSLDLSTYNEQFF	many	TRBJ2-1	NA	TRBV7-2
TGTGCCAGCAGTCAATACAGGACCCCAGATACGCAGTATTTT	CASSQYRTPDTQYF	few	TRBJ2-3	NA	TRBV2
TGTGCCAGCAGCTCCCCAATGACGGAGACCCAGTACTTC	CASSSPMTETQYF	few	TRBJ2-5	NA	TRBV13
TGTGCCAGCAGCTTAGTGGGGTTCTATAATTCACCCCTCCACTTT	CASSLVGFYNSPLHF	NA	TRBJ1-6	NA	TRBV7-2
TGTGCCAGCAGTTTGACAGGGGGATCGGACAATGAGCAGTTCTTC	CASSLTGGSDNEQFF	many	TRBJ2-1	TRBD1	TRBV12-3/TRBV12-4
TGTGCCAGCACCCTCGGGCGGTGGGGTACTGAAGCTTTCTTT	CASTLGRWGTEAFF	few	TRBJ1-1	NA	TRBV5-6
TGTGCCAGCAGTTTTTGGCCCCTTAGCTCCTACAATGAGCAGTTCTTC	CASSFWPLSSYNEQFF	few	TRBJ2-1	NA	TRBV12-3/TRBV12-4
TGCAGCGTTGTGAGGGGGGGCCTCGAGACCCAGTACTTC	CSVVRGGLETQYF	many	TRBJ2-5	NA	TRBV29-1
TGTGCCAGCAGCCTTCAACTGGGTGAGCAGTTCTTC	CASSLQLGEQFF	few	TRBJ2-1	NA	TRBV12-3/TRBV12-4
TGTGCCAGCAGCTTGGTCGCGACAGGGGCTTTCTTT	CASSLVATGAFF	many	TRBJ1-1	TRBD1	TRBV5-6
TGTGCCAGCAGCTCCGAGACAGGGGACTATGGCTACACCTTC	CASSSETGDYGYTF	many	TRBJ1-2	TRBD1	TRBV7-9
TGTGCCACCAGTGACAACACCAGGGAAGTGAGCTATAATTCACCCCTCCACTTT	CATSDNTREVSYNSPLHF	many	TRBJ1-6	NA	TRBV24-1
TGTGCCAGCTCACCAGGAGCCTCGGGGTTAGCGGGTTACGAGCAGTACTTC	CASSPGASGLAGYEQYF	NA	TRBJ2-7	TRBD2	TRBV18
TGTGCCAGCGGACAGGGGCCGGATCAGCCCCAGCATTTT	CASGQGPDQPQHF	NA	TRBJ1-5	TRBD1	TRBV7-8
TGTGCCAGCAGCTCGGGAATAGCCAAAAACATTCAGTACTTC	CASSSGIAKNIQYF	many	TRBJ2-4	NA	TRBV7-2
TGCGCCAGCAGCGACGGGACTGGAAACACCATATATTTT	CASSDGTGNTIYF	NA	TRBJ1-3	NA	TRBV5-1
TGCGCCAGCAGCCTCCAGGGGTACCGCACTGAAGCTTTCTTT	CASSLQGYRTEAFF	many	TRBJ1-1	NA	TRBV5-1
TGTGCCAGCAGCCAGGGGCGACCCACGGTAGGGGAGACCCAGTACTTC	CASSQGRPTVGETQYF	NA	TRBJ2-5	NA	TRBV4-2
TGCGCCAGCAGCGAGGGCACAAGCTCCTACAATGAGCAGTTCTTC	CASSEGTSSYNEQFF	few	TRBJ2-1	NA	TRBV4-3
TGTGCCAGCAGCCAAGCTGTAGGAGACTTCACAGATACGCAGTATTTT	CASSQAVGDFTDTQYF	few	TRBJ2-3	NA	TRBV4-2
TGTGCCAGCAGCCCAAGTCTGACTCCCTCCTACGAGCAGTACTTC	CASSPSLTPSYEQYF	few	TRBJ2-7	NA	TRBV7-2
TGCGCCAGCAGCCACAGACTAGCGTACAAGCCCCTCAATGAGCAGTTCTTC	CASSHRLAYKPLNEQFF	few	TRBJ2-1	TRBD2	TRBV4-1
TGCGCCAGCAGCTTGGGACAGTACAATGAGCAGTTCTTC	CASSLGQYNEQFF	many	TRBJ2-1	NA	TRBV5-1
TGTGCCAGCAGCCCCCGGGGAGGGGGCCCTCAGCCCCAGCATTTT	CASSPRGGGPQPQHF	few	TRBJ1-5	TRBD1	TRBV7-9